Following are 2 T cell receptor beta chains from one sample sequenced in a study of beta chain features in type 1 diabetes. General observations from the study: People with Type 1 diabetes carried modestly yet significantly shorter TCRB CDR3s in all four CD4+ subsets.

Every isolated RNA sample was fully reverse transcribed, so sequencing captured expressed TCRB transcripts. TCRdb's copy holds only in-frame clones and misses some; the assay was immunoSEQ multiplex PCR. This repertoire shows over 200,000 clones, roughly 10% found once; its top ten account for 0.017%. Antigens for these TCRs are unknown. Sequenced sample: naive CD4+ T cells from blood. The receptors shown here come from a young man with type 1 diabetes.

The chain uses TRBV9 and TRBJ2-4; TRBD2 aligns across 8 bases. This CDR3 has 14 amino acids. V lost 4 bases, J lost 9 bases, and 9 bases stayed unmatched. Germline CDR1 SGDLS, CDR2 YYNGEE. DNA of the CDR3: TGTGCCAGCAGCCCGGGGGGGCTTGCCTTCATTCAGTACTTC. Protein product: CASSPGGLAFIQYF.

Only a few counts were recorded for this clone. The V and J genes are TRBV29-1 and TRBJ1-1; D is unclear. With 6 bases removed from V and 1 base from J, the gap between germline ends came to 15 bases. Germline CDR1 SQVTM, CDR2 ANQGSEA. The CDR3 has 14 residues. For the CDR3, the DNA is TGCAGCGTCGTGGGTTGGAGTGGGAACACTGAAGCTTTCTTT. As protein: CSVVGWSGNTEAFF. Supplemented by reference TRBV29-1 and TRBJ1-1, the full variable domain reads SAVISQKPSRDICQRGTSLTIQCQVDSQVTMMFWYRQQPGQSLTLIATANQGSEATYESGFVIDKFPISRPNLTFSTLTVSNMSPEDSSIYLCSVVGWSGNTEAFFGQGTRLTVV.